These 2 T cell receptor beta chains were all obtained from the same sample, sequenced in a study of cytomegalovirus exposure and HLA in healthy donors. Use of 60 Vbeta and 13 Jbeta primers characterized the PCR. Some clones are missing from TCRdb's copy, which holds only in-frame ones; the method was immunoSEQ multiplex PCR. The table records around 150,000 clones, roughly 70% of them present only once. Sequencing input: PBMCs. These receptors all stem from a woman in her fifties or sixties in good health and CMV-seropositive.

The chain has TRBV4-1 and TRBJ1-5, with D perhaps matching TRBD1 (5 bases). V lost 0 bases, J lost 1 base, and 10 bases lay in between. Per the germline V gene, CDR1 is MGHRA and CDR2 is YSYEKL. This CDR3 region has 16 residues. The CDR3 DNA follows: TGCGCCAGCAGCCAAGAGGGGGGATGGAGCAATCAGCCCCAGCATTTT. The encoded protein is CASSQEGGWSNQPQHF.

This chain uses TRBV7-2 with TRBJ2-7; D gene unclear. The CDR3 runs to 13 residues. V lost 2 bases to trimming and J lost 6 bases, with 11 bases between them. CDR1 and CDR2 from the germline V gene are SGHTA and FQGNSA. CDR3: CASSLMKSREQYF. Written as DNA, the CDR3 is TGTGCCAGCAGCTTAATGAAGAGTCGCGAGCAGTACTTC. The full variable domain, completed using reference TRBV7-2 and TRBJ2-7, is GAGVSQSPSNKVTEKGKDVELRCDPISGHTALYWYRQSLGQGLEFLIYFQGNSAPDKSGLPSDRFSAERTGGSVSTLTIQRTQQEDSAVYLCASSLMKSREQYFGPGTRLTVT.